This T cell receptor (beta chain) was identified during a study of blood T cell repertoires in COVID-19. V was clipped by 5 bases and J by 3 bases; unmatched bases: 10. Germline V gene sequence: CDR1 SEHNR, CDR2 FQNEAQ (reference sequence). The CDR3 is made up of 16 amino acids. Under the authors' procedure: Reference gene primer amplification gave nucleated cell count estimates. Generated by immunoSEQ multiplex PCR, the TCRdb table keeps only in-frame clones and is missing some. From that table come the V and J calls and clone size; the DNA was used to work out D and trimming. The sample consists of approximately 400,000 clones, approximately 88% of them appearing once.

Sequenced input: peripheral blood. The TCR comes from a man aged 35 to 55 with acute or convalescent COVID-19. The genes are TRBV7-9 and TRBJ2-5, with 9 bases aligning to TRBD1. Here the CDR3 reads CASSPRPRDREETQYF. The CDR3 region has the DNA TGTGCCAGCAGCCCAAGGCCCCGGGACAGGGAAGAGACCCAGTACTTC.